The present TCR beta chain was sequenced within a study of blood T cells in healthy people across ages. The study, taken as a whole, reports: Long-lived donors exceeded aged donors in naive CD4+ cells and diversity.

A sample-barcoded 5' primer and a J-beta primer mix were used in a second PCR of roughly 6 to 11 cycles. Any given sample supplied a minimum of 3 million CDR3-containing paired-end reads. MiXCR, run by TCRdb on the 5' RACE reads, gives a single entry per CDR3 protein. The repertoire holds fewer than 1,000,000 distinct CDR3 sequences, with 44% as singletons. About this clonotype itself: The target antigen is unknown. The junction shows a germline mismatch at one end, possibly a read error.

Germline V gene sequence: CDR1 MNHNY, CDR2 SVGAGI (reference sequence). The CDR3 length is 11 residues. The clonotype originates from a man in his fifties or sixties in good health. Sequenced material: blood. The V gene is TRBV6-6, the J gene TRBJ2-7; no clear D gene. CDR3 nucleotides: TGTGCCAGCAGTCCCCGCTACGTGCAGTACTTC. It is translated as CASSPRYVQYF.